A single sample gave rise to the 18 T cell receptor beta chains below, sequenced in a study of blood T cells in healthy people across ages. Next came a second PCR, run for about 7 to 12 cycles, which used a sample-barcoded 5' primer along with a J-beta primer mix. MiXCR, run by TCRdb on the 5' RACE reads, gives a single entry per CDR3 protein. The table includes 1.5 million to 2 million distinct CDR3 sequences, around 50% detected once. Sequenced material: blood. The receptors were gathered from a woman in her forties in good health.

The V gene is TRBV15, the J gene TRBJ1-6; TRBD1 matches 9 bases. CDR1 is LNHNV, CDR2 YYDKDF, per germline (reference sequence). The V segment lost 5 bases and the J segment 8 bases; nucleotides outside the gene matches: 4. This CDR3 is 14 amino acids long. CDR3 DNA: TGTGCCACCAGCTCAGACAGGGGGGATTCACCCCTCCACTTT. Translation gives CATSSDRGDSPLHF.

This rearrangement joins TRBV12-3 or TRBV12-4 to TRBJ2-1; 8 bases line up with TRBD2. V lost 8 bases and J lost 3; bases outside the gene matches: 24. The CDR3 sequence is 20 residues long. The CDR3 is CASEPGGGLSGDARYNEQFF. The CDR3 nucleotides are TGTGCCAGCGAACCGGGGGGGGGTCTCAGCGGGGACGCTCGCTACAATGAGCAGTTCTTC.

This clonotype was seen just once. This chain uses TRBV3-1 with TRBJ1-5; D is unresolved. This CDR3 is 13 amino acids long. The ends were cut back, 4 bases at V and 9 bases at J, with 13 bases in the middle. Germline-derived CDR1 and CDR2 are LGHDT and YNNKEL (reference sequence). The DNA of the CDR3 is TGTGCCAGCAGCCCTCAACAGTCTTGGCCCCAGCATTTT. It codes for CASSPQQSWPQHF.

The rearrangement uses TRBV28 and TRBJ1-5; no clear D. The V end lost 4 bases, the J end lost 5 bases, and 24 bases lay between the germline ends. This CDR3 has 18 residues. Germline CDR1 MDHEN, CDR2 SYDVKM. CDR3 sequence reads: CASSSLTRGRRGYQPQHF. In DNA form, the CDR3 reads TGTGCCAGCAGTTCCCTTACCCGCGGGCGCCGGGGTTATCAGCCCCAGCATTTT.

This clonotype occurred a few times. This sequence joins TRBV12-3 or TRBV12-4 and TRBJ2-5, with D perhaps matching TRBD2 (6 bases). There are 14 residues in the CDR3. Deletions cut 8 bases from V and 2 bases from J, with 15 bases between. The CDR3 DNA follows: TGTGCCAGCGGGGTAGCGGACGGACAAGAGACCCAGTACTTC. This translates into CASGVADGQETQYF.

V is TRBV6-2 or TRBV6-3 and J is TRBJ2-3, with TRBD2 as a possible D gene (5 bases). Trimming removed 11 bases from V and 1 base from J, with 16 bases in between. The CDR3 has 14 residues. The germline V gene encodes CDR1 MNHEY and CDR2 SVGEGT. CDR3 nucleotide sequence: TGTGCCTGCAAGGAGGTCGGACGCACAGATACGCAGTATTTT. It codes for CACKEVGRTDTQYF.

This clonotype was recorded a few times. V is TRBV20-1 and J is TRBJ2-1; perhaps TRBD2 as D (5 bases). The CDR3 covers 13 residues. V was trimmed by 6 bases and J by 6 bases, leaving 15 bases between them. Germline lookup yields CDR1 DFQATT and CDR2 SNEGSKA (reference sequence). The CDR3 DNA follows: TGCAGTGCCAGCAGGCTAGCTACCAATGAGCAGTTCTTC. Translating gives CSASRLATNEQFF.

The chain employs TRBV28 and TRBJ1-2; D is possibly TRBD1 (5 bases). The ends were cut back, 5 bases at V and 7 bases at J, with 14 bases in the middle. CDR1 MDHEN and CDR2 SYDVKM come from the germline V gene. The CDR3 has 13 amino acids. The CDR3 region is CASSPPGSAGYTF. CDR3 DNA sequence: TGTGCCAGCAGTCCCCCAGGGTCGGCTGGCTACACCTTC.

This clonotype was counted between two and nine times. The J gene is TRBJ2-7, the V gene TRBV28; possible D gene TRBD1, 6 bases. Germline V gives CDR1 MDHEN, CDR2 SYDVKM. Trimming shortened V by 5 bases and J by 2 bases, and 16 bases separated the two germline ends. There are 15 residues in the CDR3. The CDR3 protein is CASSPEQGKAYEQYF. The CDR3 DNA reads TGTGCCAGCAGTCCCGAACAGGGAAAAGCCTACGAGCAGTACTTC.

The chain links TRBV5-1 to TRBJ1-1; D is ambiguous. V was clipped by 4 bases and J by 4 bases, with 14 bases between them. The CDR3 runs 14 residues. Germline CDR1 SGHRS, CDR2 YFSETQ. In DNA, the CDR3 is TGCGCCAGCAGCCGAACCACGGGCGGCACTGAAGCTTTCTTT. Translating it yields CASSRTTGGTEAFF.

With regard to this clonotype: Being one base from a much bigger clone, this may be a read error. The V call is TRBV6-5, the J call TRBJ2-1; TRBD2 agrees at 12 bases. Germline CDR1 MNHEY, CDR2 SVGAGI. This CDR3 comprises 15 residues. CDR3 coding DNA: TGTGCCAGCAGTAAACTAGCGGGGGGATACAATGAGCGGTTCTTC. It specifies CASSKLAGGYNERFF.

The chain combines TRBV7-2 with TRBJ2-1, with 8 bases lining up with TRBD2. This CDR3 has 12 residues. The junction had 4 bases not matched to a gene; V was cut back by 3 bases and J by 12 bases. Germline CDR1 is SGHTA and CDR2 is FQGNSA. DNA of the CDR3: TGTGCCAGCAGCTTTAGCGGGGCGGGGCAGTTCTTC. Protein: CASSFSGAGQFF.

This clonotype was counted once. The rearrangement uses TRBV28 and TRBJ2-3; D not certain. This CDR3 has 13 residues. In germline, CDR1 is MDHEN, CDR2 SYDVKM. V was clipped by 7 bases and J by 2 bases, with 10 bases between them. CDR3 bases: TGTGCCAGCAATCTCCTGTCCACAGATACGCAGTATTTT. Its translation is CASNLLSTDTQYF. Supplemented by reference TRBV28 and TRBJ2-3, the full variable domain reads DVKVTQSSRYLVKRTGEKVFLECVQDMDHENMFWYRQDPGLGLRLIYFSYDVKMKEKGDIPEGYSVSREKKERFSLILESASTNQTSMYLCASNLLSTDTQYFGPGTRLTVL.

This clonotype turned up a few times. This sequence joins TRBV7-9 and TRBJ1-6, with a weak D call TRBD1 (5 bases). Deletions cut 3 bases from V and 11 bases from J, with 17 bases between. This CDR3 comprises 15 residues. Germline values: CDR1 SEHNR, CDR2 FQNEAQ (reference sequence). The CDR3 nucleotides are TGTGCCAGCAGCTTCCGTTCAGACAGCCGGGCACCCCTCCACTTT. Protein: CASSFRSDSRAPLHF.

The rearrangement joins TRBV7-2 to TRBJ2-3; unclear D gene. Germline CDR1 and CDR2: SGHTA and FQGNSA. This CDR3 is built from 15 residues. V was trimmed by 1 base and J by 0 bases, leaving 8 bases between them. CDR3 nucleotide sequence: TGTGCCAGCAGCTTAGGCGCCCAGAGCACAGATACGCAGTATTTT. Translated, it gives CASSLGAQSTDTQYF.

This clonotype turned up a few times. J is TRBJ2-7 and V is TRBV20-1; tentatively, D is TRBD1 or TRBD2 (5 bases each). Trimming shortened V by 4 bases and J by 2 bases, and 15 bases separated the two germline ends. The CDR3 has 14 residues. Germline CDR1 and CDR2: DFQATT and SNEGSKA (reference sequence). The CDR3 sequence: CSAKSGQGPYEQYF. CDR3 coding DNA: TGCAGTGCTAAATCGGGGCAGGGACCCTACGAGCAGTACTTC.

V gene TRBV28 combines with J gene TRBJ2-5; TRBD1 might be the D (6 bases). Germline CDR1 reads MDHEN; CDR2 reads SYDVKM. This CDR3 has 12 residues. V gave up 8 bases and J gave up 5 bases, with 12 bases separating them. The CDR3 sequence: CASQGLRETQYF. In nucleotides, the CDR3 is TGTGCCAGCCAGGGGCTGCGGGAGACCCAGTACTTC.

The chain has TRBV20-1 and TRBJ2-5, with TRBD1 matching over 8 bases. The germline CDR1 and CDR2 sequences are DFQATT and SNEGSKA (reference sequence). Trimming at V came to 5 bases and at J to 4 bases, leaving 6 bases not matched to a gene. This CDR3 spans 13 amino acids. The CDR3 bases are TGCAGTGCTGCACAGGGGGTCGGAGAGACCCAGTACTTC. This translates into CSAAQGVGETQYF.